Described below is a single TCR beta chain sequence and its context. Its antigen is not identified. The data originate from a study of response to subunit inactivated influenza vaccine. Findings and limits, study-wide: Few additional T cells are recruited per seasonal influenza vaccination, authors suggested.

One entry per CDR3 protein results from TCRdb running MiXCR on the RT-PCR reads. Of under 800,000 distinct CDR3 sequences in the sample, approximately 13% are singletons; the top ten hold 6% to 8%. Per germline, CDR1 LGHNA and CDR2 YNFKEQ. Trimming at V came to 0 bases and at J to 2 bases, leaving 0 bases not matched to a gene. The CDR3 runs to 14 residues. The clonotype was recovered from a middle-aged man who received an inactivated influenza vaccine. The material sequenced was PBMCs from blood, taken less than 15 days before vaccination. The chain has TRBV4-2 and TRBJ1-2; TRBD1 matches 7 bases. The CDR3 DNA reads TGTGCCAGCAGCCAAGAGGGACAGAACTATGGCTACACCTTC. This encodes CASSQEGQNYGYTF.